These 16 T cell receptor beta chains were all obtained from the same sample, sequenced in a study of identical twins. MiXCR, applied by TCRdb to the 5' RACE reads, yields one record per CDR3 protein. The data show hundreds of thousands of distinct CDR3 sequences, with 8.6% seen just once and roughly 0.9% held by the top ten. The sample was also reused in another study, on yellow fever vaccine responses in identical twins.

The sequencing input was PBMCs. Receptors originate from a woman aged 18 to 35 in good health.

J is TRBJ2-5 and V is TRBV2; D is ambiguous. The V end lost 1 base, the J end lost 1 base, and 10 bases lay between the germline ends. Looked up from germline, CDR1 is SNHLY and CDR2 is FYNNEI. This CDR3 contains 15 residues. The CDR3 region is CASSEVVGVQETQYF. DNA for the CDR3: TGTGCCAGCAGTGAAGTCGTGGGCGTCCAAGAGACCCAGTACTTC. The complete variable domain, with remaining parts taken from reference TRBV2 and TRBJ2-5, reads EPEVTQTPSHQVTQMGQEVILRCVPISNHLYFYWYRQILGQKVEFLVSFYNNEISEKSEIFDDQFSVERPDGSNFTLKIRSTKLEDSAMYFCASSEVVGVQETQYFGPGTRLLVL.

This clonotype was found many times. This sequence joins TRBV12-3 or TRBV12-4 and TRBJ2-5, with D possibly matching TRBD2 (6 bases). Deletions cut 7 bases from V and 4 bases from J, with 16 bases between. The CDR3 loop spans 14 amino acids. The CDR3 DNA follows: TGTGCCAGCACAACGTCGGGACTTTCAGAGACCCAGTACTTC. Amino acids: CASTTSGLSETQYF.

This clonotype was seen at least ten times. The chain recombines TRBV6-2 or TRBV6-3 with TRBJ2-2; 8 bases map to TRBD1. The CDR3 consists of 15 residues. Germline CDR1 is MNHEY and CDR2 is SVGEGT. The J segment lost 6 bases and the V segment lost 2 bases, leaving 5 bases of the junction unmatched. CDR3 amino acids: CASSYPDRDAGELFF. CDR3 nucleotides: TGTGCCAGCAGTTACCCGGACAGGGACGCCGGGGAGCTGTTTTTT.

The chain joins TRBV27 to TRBJ2-7; 9 nucleotides agree with TRBD2. Germline assignment: CDR1 MNHEY and CDR2 SMNVEV (reference sequence). Trimming cost V 0 bases and J 3 bases; bases outside gene matches: 3. CDR3 length: 15 residues. CDR3 nucleotides: TGTGCCAGCAGTTTATCCCTGACTAGCGGCTACGAGCAGTACTTC. It translates to CASSLSLTSGYEQYF.

In this sample, this clonotype turned up many times. The chain links TRBV29-1 to TRBJ2-5; D perhaps matches TRBD1 (5 bases). Germline CDR1 SQVTM, CDR2 ANQGSEA. V was trimmed by 4 bases and J by 3 bases, leaving 12 bases between them. This CDR3 spans 13 amino acids. CDR3 DNA: TGCAGCGTTGCTCGGGTAGGGGAAGAGACCCAGTACTTC. Translated, it gives CSVARVGEETQYF.

Many counts were recorded for this clonotype. The rearrangement links TRBV29-1 to TRBJ2-3, with 8 nucleotides matching TRBD2. The V gene end was trimmed by 3 bases and the J gene end by 1 base; junction bases not matched to a gene: 3. Germline loops: CDR1 SQVTM, CDR2 ANQGSEA. The CDR3 runs 14 residues. The CDR3 loop reads CSVDLREGTDTQYF. CDR3 DNA sequence: TGCAGCGTTGATTTGCGGGAGGGCACAGATACGCAGTATTTT.

The chain is built from TRBV20-1 and TRBJ2-4; D possibly uses TRBD1 or TRBD2 (5 bases each). V was trimmed by 2 bases and J by 8 bases, leaving 13 bases between them. This CDR3 contains 13 residues. Germline lookup yields CDR1 DFQATT and CDR2 SNEGSKA (reference sequence). CDR3 region: CSARPVGVDIQYF. CDR3 DNA: TGCAGTGCTAGACCGGTGGGGGTAGACATTCAGTACTTC.

The table lists this clonotype with many counts. The rearrangement uses TRBV5-1 and TRBJ1-4, with D tentatively TRBD1 (6 bases). Germline lookup yields CDR1 SGHRS and CDR2 YFSETQ. The CDR3 is 14 amino acids. V lost 0 bases, J lost 8 bases, and 11 bases lay in between. CDR3 residues: CASSLGRGTEKLFF. The CDR3 coding sequence is TGCGCCAGCAGCTTGGGCAGGGGTACAGAAAAACTGTTTTTT.

This clonotype turned up a few times. The V call is TRBV20-1, the J call TRBJ2-3; 14 bases are a match to TRBD2. Germline trimming cut 4 bases from V and 8 bases from J; bases unmatched to any gene: 11. CDR1 is DFQATT, CDR2 SNEGSKA, per germline (reference sequence). CDR3 length: 16 amino acids. The CDR3: CSAKTPGLAGVGTQYF. The DNA for the CDR3 is TGCAGTGCTAAAACCCCGGGACTAGCGGGAGTGGGTACGCAGTATTTT.

This clonotype turned up a few times. The chain employs TRBV7-2 and TRBJ2-7; TRBD2 matches at 12 bases. The CDR3 loop spans 16 amino acids. The J segment lost 2 bases and the V segment lost 4 bases, leaving 6 bases of the junction unmatched. From germline, CDR1 is SGHTA and CDR2 FQGNSA. CDR3 DNA: TGTGCCAGCAGCTCCACTTCTAGCGGGAGGGCCTACGAGCAGTACTTC. It codes for CASSSTSSGRAYEQYF.

This clonotype was observed a handful of times. The V and J genes are TRBV2 and TRBJ2-1; D might be TRBD1 (5 bases). The CDR3 covers 16 residues. Germline CDR1 is SNHLY and CDR2 is FYNNEI. Trimming shortened V by 3 bases and J by 2 bases, and 14 bases separated the two germline ends. The CDR3 reads CASSDVVRDPYNEQFF. CDR3 DNA: TGTGCCAGCAGTGACGTGGTCAGGGATCCCTACAATGAGCAGTTCTTC. The variable domain in full, with the rest retrieved from reference TRBV2 and TRBJ2-1, is EPEVTQTPSHQVTQMGQEVILRCVPISNHLYFYWYRQILGQKVEFLVSFYNNEISEKSEIFDDQFSVERPDGSNFTLKIRSTKLEDSAMYFCASSDVVRDPYNEQFFGPGTRLTVL.

This clonotype appeared many times. J is TRBJ2-6 and V is TRBV5-1; possible D gene TRBD1, 5 bases. The ends were cut back, 1 base at V and 11 bases at J, with 13 bases in the middle. This CDR3 is built from 14 residues. From germline, CDR1 is SGHRS and CDR2 YFSETQ. CDR3 amino acids: CASSLFPGLDVLTF. In DNA, the CDR3 is TGCGCCAGCAGCTTGTTTCCAGGGCTAGACGTCCTGACTTTC.

V usage is TRBV5-1 and J usage is TRBJ1-1, with 8 bases fitting TRBD1. V was pared by 4 bases and J by 1 base, with 6 bases of the junction left unmatched. This CDR3 is 15 amino acids long. CDR1 and CDR2 from the germline V gene are SGHRS and YFSETQ. The chain's CDR3 is CASSAGQVPNTEAFF. DNA of the CDR3: TGCGCCAGCAGCGCGGGACAGGTCCCGAACACTGAAGCTTTCTTT.

This clonotype was seen a handful of times. J is TRBJ2-3 and V is TRBV12-3 or TRBV12-4; a possible D gene is TRBD2 (5 bases). CDR3 size: 15 residues. V dropped 6 bases and J dropped 2 bases, with 15 bases sitting between them. CDR3 sequence reads: CASSENRDYTDTQYF. The CDR3 coding sequence is TGTGCCAGCAGCGAAAACCGCGACTACACAGATACGCAGTATTTT.

This clonotype has more than one count but fewer than ten. The rearrangement joins TRBV4-2 to TRBJ2-5; D may correspond to TRBD1 or TRBD2 (5 bases each). The germline CDR1 and CDR2 sequences are LGHNA and YNFKEQ. V was cut by 0 bases and J by 7 bases, with 9 bases left in between. This CDR3 contains 13 residues. The DNA of the CDR3 is TGTGCCAGCAGCCAAGACAGGGACGGGACCCAGTACTTC. Protein: CASSQDRDGTQYF.

There are a few counts of this clonotype. V is TRBV12-3 or TRBV12-4 and J is TRBJ1-1, with 9 bases that match TRBD1. Losses at the gene ends were 7 bases for V and 5 bases for J; bases not matched to a gene: 8. The CDR3 spans 14 residues. Here the CDR3 reads CASNLAGTGTEAFF. The CDR3 DNA sequence: TGTGCCAGCAACCTCGCCGGGACAGGGACTGAAGCTTTCTTT.